These 4 T cell receptor beta chains were all obtained from the same sample, sequenced in a study of tissue T cells after allogeneic stem cell transplantation. Assay used: immunoSEQ multiplex PCR; TCRdb lists only in-frame clones, some missing. Of around 1,700 clones in the sample, roughly 82% were seen once. Steroid-refractory graft-versus-host disease after allogeneic hematopoietic cell transplant qualified adults for prospective research-autopsy enrollment. Sequenced here: stomach tissue, sampled at autopsy. The receptors shown here come from a male patient aged 60 or older with steroid-refractory graft-versus-host disease after an allogeneic stem cell transplant. Some T cells may be graft donor cells.

The genes are TRBV9 and TRBJ2-3, with TRBD1 matching over 9 bases. The germline V gene encodes CDR1 SGDLS and CDR2 YYNGEE. The CDR3 consists of 16 residues. V shed 0 bases and J 3 bases; nucleotides not matched to a gene: 5. The CDR3 DNA is TGTGCCAGCAGCGTAGATGCGACAGGGGGTACAGATACGCAGTATTTT. It yields the protein CASSVDATGGTDTQYF.

The rearrangement uses TRBV3-1 (or the pseudogene TRBV3-2) and TRBJ2-7, with D maybe TRBD1 (5 bases). CDR3 length: 12 amino acids. Germline V gene sequence: CDR1 LGHDT, CDR2 YNNKEL (reference sequence). Trimming left V 4 bases short and J 13 bases short, with 17 bases between. Written as DNA, the CDR3 is TGTGCCAGCAGCCCCCGCGGCGAAGGACAATACTTC. It codes for CASSPRGEGQYF.

Only a few counts were recorded for this clone. The chain is built from TRBV11-3 and TRBJ2-3; D ambiguous. Germline CDR1 reads SGHNT; CDR2 reads YENEEA. Trimming removed 0 bases at V and 0 bases at J, with 7 bases between. The CDR3 runs 15 residues. The CDR3 region has the DNA TGTGCCAGCAGCTTAGATGCAGATAGCACAGATACGCAGTATTTT. Translation gives CASSLDADSTDTQYF.

This clone was observed a few times. The DNA for the CDR3 is TGTGCCAGCAGCTGGCGGGCAGACAATCAGCCCCAGCATTTT. This translates into CASSWRADNQPQHF. The V call is TRBV5-6, the J call TRBJ1-5, with D unclear. V lost 3 bases, J lost 3 bases, and 10 bases lay in between. The length of the CDR3 is 14 residues. Germline V gives CDR1 SGHDT, CDR2 YYEEEE.